The clone carrying this T cell receptor beta chain was seen more than once but under ten times. Antigen: not known. This likely reflects a read error, since a far larger clone is one base away. Amplification of the TCR beta CDR3 (from genomic DNA) was done by two-round multiplex PCR. It was primers specific to each TRBV and TRBJ gene that first-round PCR used. TCRdb itself ran the multiplex PCR reads through MiXCR, one entry per CDR3 protein. The repertoire holds around 30,000 distinct CDR3 sequences, with approximately 36% as singletons. The source of the sample is a study of prognosis after radiotherapy for stage I lung cancer. Study in general: Among the enrolled patients, more than eleven had newly diagnosed primary stage I lung tumors, while roughly five had oligometastatic NSCLC following surgical resection of the primary tumor. Squamous cell carcinoma was diagnosed in about seven patients and adenocarcinoma in approximately eleven.

The germline V gene has CDR1 MNHGY and CDR2 SVAAGI. This CDR3 region has 13 residues. Study results and caveats: There were reportedly differences in TRBV and TRBJ gene usage between patients with and without metastases. Reduced unique TCR clone counts were recorded after stereotactic body radiation therapy, with a median of approximately 10,000 versus 7,000.

The V call is TRBV6-9, the J call TRBJ2-1, with unresolved D. Material: PBMCs, obtained before or after stereotactic body radiation therapy (not recorded which). The sequence was collected from a donor of 50 years or more with non-small cell lung cancer. The CDR3 spells CAISLDVYNEQFF. CDR3 nucleotides: TGTGCCATCAGTTTGGACGTTTACAATGAGCAGTTCTTC.